The 6 T cell receptor beta chains below all came from one sample that was sequenced in a study of CD8 T cells in Susac syndrome. Random hexamers were used to reverse transcribe the RNA input (about 0.5 to 1 ug). One entry per CDR3 protein results from TCRdb running MiXCR on the immunoSEQ multiplex PCR reads. The sample carries roughly 120,000 distinct CDR3 sequences, about 95% recorded once. The specimen sequenced was CD4+ T cells from PBMCs. The source is a human donor in good health.

This sequence joins TRBV10-2 and TRBJ1-2; 8 bases fit TRBD1. J was trimmed by 14 bases and V by 0 bases; bases with no gene match: 8. Per the germline V gene, CDR1 is WSHSY and CDR2 is SAAADI. This CDR3 has 13 amino acids. The CDR3 reads CASSESGQGSGTF. In DNA, the CDR3 is TGCGCCAGCAGTGAGTCTGGACAGGGATCGGGGACCTTC.

This clonotype has only one observation. The gene calls are TRBV7-9 and TRBJ1-1, with 9 bases lining up with TRBD1. The germline V gene has CDR1 SEHNR and CDR2 FQNEAQ (reference sequence). V lost 5 bases, J lost 6 bases, and 10 bases stayed unmatched. The CDR3 runs 15 residues. For the CDR3, the DNA is TGTGCCAGCAGCCCCCAAGGGACAGGGAGGGCTGAAGCTTTCTTT. It specifies CASSPQGTGRAEAFF.

This chain joins TRBV4-1 and TRBJ2-3; TRBD2 is a possible D gene (5 bases). CDR3 length equals 18 residues. The germline V and J ends were trimmed by 0 bases and 2 bases, with 18 bases remaining between them. Germline lookup yields CDR1 MGHRA and CDR2 YSYEKL. DNA for the CDR3: TGCGCCAGCAGCCAAGATGGTGGACTCCCACTCCTCACAGATACGCAGTATTTT. Translation: CASSQDGGLPLLTDTQYF.

V and J are TRBV23-1 and TRBJ2-3; 14 bases are shared with TRBD2. TRBV23-1 is an ORF, and what it does is uncertain. V lost 6 bases, J lost 6 bases, and 2 bases stayed unmatched. The CDR3 has 14 residues. In DNA, the CDR3 is TGCGCCAGCAGGGGACTAGCGGGAGACGATACGCAGTATTTT. It yields the protein CASRGLAGDDTQYF.

This clonotype was detected only a few times. The chain joins TRBV19 to TRBJ2-7; D is tentatively TRBD1 or TRBD2 (6 bases each). From germline, CDR1 is LNHDA and CDR2 SQIVND (reference sequence). V was clipped by 8 bases and J by 1 base, with 9 bases between them. This CDR3 region has 12 residues. CDR3 residues: CASAGTSYEQYF. DNA for the CDR3: TGTGCCAGTGCGGGGACATCCTACGAGCAGTACTTC.

The chain carries TRBV4-1 and TRBJ2-5; perhaps TRBD1 as D (5 bases). Trimming cost V 1 base and J 0 bases, with 12 bases left between them. CDR1 and CDR2 (germline): MGHRA, YSYEKL. The CDR3 consists of 16 residues. The CDR3 here is CASSQGWGRDQETQYF. The DNA for the CDR3 is TGCGCCAGCAGCCAAGGTTGGGGCAGGGACCAAGAGACCCAGTACTTC.